This passage covers 28 T cell receptor beta chains from one sample sequenced in a study of OX40 agonist ivuxolimab in advanced cancers. Profiling relied on immunoSEQ multiplex PCR, and the TCRdb table lists in-frame clones only, not all of them. The sample holds some 80,000 clones, roughly 92% seen once. The sequences come from CD4+ or CD8+ T cells sorted from blood, collected in a trial of the OX40 agonist ivuxolimab. The receptors shown here come from an adult with an advanced solid tumor such as melanoma, head and neck, liver or kidney cancer.

The rearrangement uses TRBV27 and TRBJ2-7, with D possibly TRBD1 on 5 matching bases. The ends were cut back, 2 bases at V and 4 bases at J, with 12 bases in the middle. The CDR3 loop spans 14 amino acids. CDR1 is MNHEY and CDR2 is SMNVEV in the germline V gene (reference sequence). CDR3 coding DNA: TGTGCCAGCAGTTTAGTTAGGGGTACGTACGAGCAGTACTTC. This codes for CASSLVRGTYEQYF.

CDR3 loop: CASKLAGFADTQYF. The CDR3 DNA reads TGTGCCAGCAAACTAGCGGGGTTTGCAGATACGCAGTATTTT. This chain uses TRBV11-2 with TRBJ2-3; 10 bases align to TRBD2. CDR1 SGHAT and CDR2 FQNNGV come from the germline V gene. This CDR3 contains 14 residues. J lost 4 bases, V lost 7 bases, and 5 bases had no gene match.

The CDR3 protein is CASSPGGLADARAQYF. CDR3 coding DNA: TGTGCCAGCAGCCCGGGGGGACTAGCGGATGCCAGGGCCCAGTACTTC. The V gene is TRBV5-4, the J gene TRBJ2-5; 11 bases agree with TRBD2. Germline V CDR1 and CDR2: SGHNT, YYREEE (reference sequence). V lost 4 bases, J lost 9 bases, and 14 bases stayed unmatched. The CDR3 length is 16 residues.

This chain links TRBV5-4 with TRBJ2-5; TRBD2 matches 13 bases. Germline assignment: CDR1 SGHNT and CDR2 YYREEE (reference sequence). V was pared by 0 bases and J by 2 bases, with 10 bases of the junction left unmatched. This CDR3 is built from 19 residues. In DNA, the CDR3 is TGTGCCAGCAGCTTGGGACTAGCGGGGGGCGGAGGGAGTCAAGAGACCCAGTACTTC. Amino acids: CASSLGLAGGGGSQETQYF.

The rearrangement links TRBV29-1 to TRBJ1-3; D ambiguous. Germline V gene lookup returns CDR1 SQVTM and CDR2 ANQGSEA. V shed 7 bases and J shed 4 bases, with 14 bases lying between them. This CDR3 comprises 13 residues. The CDR3 DNA follows: TGCAGCGGTGCCCTAACCAGAGGAAACACCATATATTTT. Protein product: CSGALTRGNTIYF.

The chain couples TRBV5-8 to TRBJ2-7; possibly TRBD2 for D (6 bases). The CDR3 has 14 residues. The germline V and J ends were trimmed by 7 bases and 2 bases, with 16 bases remaining between them. Looked up from germline, CDR1 is SGHTS and CDR2 is YDEGEE. The CDR3 coding sequence is TGTGCCAGCGGTCGGGGGTCAGGGCCCTACGAGCAGTACTTC. The encoded protein is CASGRGSGPYEQYF. The full variable domain, in which reference TRBV5-8 and TRBJ2-7 provide the parts outside the CDR3, is EAGVTQSPTHLIKTRGQQATLRCSPISGHTSVYWYQQALGLGLQFLLWYDEGEERNRGNFPPRFSGRQFPNYSSELNVNALELEDSALYLCASGRGSGPYEQYFGPGTRLTVT.

CDR3 in amino acids: CASSIRPGELFF. The CDR3 nucleotides are TGTGCCAGCAGCATCAGACCCGGGGAGCTGTTTTTT. The chain couples TRBV5-4 to TRBJ2-2; D is uncertain. The CDR3 covers 12 residues. Looked up from germline, CDR1 is SGHNT and CDR2 is YYREEE (reference sequence). Trimming shortened V by 4 bases and J by 6 bases, and 7 bases separated the two germline ends.

Only a few counts were recorded for this clone. Given the absence of the conserved phenylalanine or tryptophan at the CDR3 end, a read error is likely. Because the CDR3's place on the DNA is in doubt, the DNA is left out and the CDR3 is given as listed by TCRdb. CDR3 sequence: CASSERGGYTEAV. The chain joins TRBV5-1 to TRBJ1-1. The CDR3 has 13 residues if both end residues are counted. Per germline, CDR1 SGHRS and CDR2 YFSETQ.

This chain connects TRBV5-5 to TRBJ1-2; 7 bases line up with TRBD1. Germline lookup yields CDR1 SGHKS and CDR2 YYEKEE (reference sequence). The CDR3 has 15 residues. Trimming at V came to 5 bases and at J to 5 bases, leaving 12 bases not matched to a gene. Here the CDR3 DNA reads TGTGCCAGCAGGCAACCGGGACAGCAACTGTATGGCTACACCTTC. Encoded protein: CASRQPGQQLYGYTF.

The chain couples TRBV7-8 to TRBJ1-1, with D uncertain. CDR1 is SGHVS, CDR2 FQNEAQ, per germline. CDR3 length equals 14 residues. Trimming removed 5 bases at V and 5 bases at J, with 15 bases between. The DNA for the CDR3 is TGTGCCAGCAGCCGAGGGAAGCCGGCGACTGAAGCTTTCTTT. Its translation: CASSRGKPATEAFF.

The chain carries TRBV30 and TRBJ2-2; 8 bases match TRBD2. V lost 2 bases and J lost 8; bases outside the gene matches: 10. The CDR3 has 15 residues. Per germline, CDR1 GTSNPN and CDR2 SVGIG (reference sequence). CDR3 region: CAWSREIAGLGELFF. The CDR3 DNA follows: TGTGCCTGGAGTAGGGAAATAGCGGGATTGGGGGAGCTGTTTTTT.

The chain recombines TRBV7-3 with TRBJ2-2; D is undetermined. V dropped 6 bases and J dropped 2 bases, with 4 bases sitting between them. The CDR3 sequence is 12 residues long. Germline-derived CDR1 and CDR2 are SGHTA and FQGTGA. The DNA of the CDR3 is TGTGCCAGCAGTCTTAACACCGGGGAGCTGTTTTTT. This gives the protein CASSLNTGELFF.

This chain links TRBV5-1 with TRBJ2-1; 7 bases agree with TRBD2. Looked up from germline, CDR1 is SGHRS and CDR2 is YFSETQ. Trimming removed 0 bases from V and 7 bases from J; junction bases left unmatched: 7. CDR3 length equals 15 residues. The CDR3: CASSLVSGTTNEQFF. The DNA for the CDR3 is TGCGCCAGCAGCTTGGTATCCGGGACTACTAATGAGCAGTTCTTC. Complete variable domain (other parts from reference TRBV5-1 and TRBJ2-1): KAGVTQTPRYLIKTRGQQVTLSCSPISGHRSVSWYQQTPGQGLQFLFEYFSETQRNKGNFPGRFSGRQFSNSRSEMNVSTLELGDSALYLCASSLVSGTTNEQFFGPGTRLTVL.

The chain has TRBV11-1 and TRBJ2-2; the D is unclear. The length of the CDR3 is 14 residues. V lost 2 bases and J lost 2, with 6 bases in between. Germline CDR1 is SGHAT and CDR2 is FQDESV (reference sequence). CDR3 protein: CASSLPPNTGELFF. CDR3 coding DNA: TGTGCCAGCAGCTTACCCCCTAACACCGGGGAGCTGTTTTTT.

This clone has a single count. The chain has TRBV7-6 and TRBJ2-4; D unclear. Trimming removed 1 base at V and 8 bases at J, with 9 bases between. The CDR3 is 13 amino acids. Per the germline V gene, CDR1 is SGHVS and CDR2 is FNYEAQ. The CDR3 loop reads CASSLGNFDIQYF. CDR3 nucleotide sequence: TGTGCCAGCAGCTTAGGGAATTTCGACATTCAGTACTTC.

The chain combines TRBV7-8 with TRBJ1-5; tentative D call: TRBD1 (5 bases). Germline CDR1 SGHVS, CDR2 FQNEAQ. Trimming removed 4 bases at V and 9 bases at J, with 13 bases between. The CDR3 is 13 amino acids. For the CDR3, the DNA is TGTGCCAGCAGCTCTTCCAGGGTAGCGCCCCAGCATTTT. Its protein product is CASSSSRVAPQHF.

The CDR3 spells CAVEVGLGDTDTQYF. As DNA, the CDR3 is TGTGCCGTGGAGGTGGGACTAGGGGACACAGATACGCAGTATTTT. This chain links TRBV19 with TRBJ2-3; 8 positions agree with TRBD2. Per the germline V gene, CDR1 is LNHDA and CDR2 is SQIVND (reference sequence). V dropped 11 bases and J dropped 2; count of bases not matched to a gene: 12. The CDR3 totals 15 residues.

This chain uses TRBV14 with TRBJ2-7; D possibly corresponds to TRBD1 (6 bases). This CDR3 has 12 residues. In germline, CDR1 is SGHDN, CDR2 FVKESK. Trimming cost V 1 base and J 5 bases, with 6 bases left between them. The DNA for the CDR3 is TGTGCCAGCAGCCAAGCAGGGGACGAGCAGTACTTC. Encoded protein: CASSQAGDEQYF.

The rearrangement links TRBV10-3 to TRBJ2-1; TRBD2 aligns across 12 bases. V lost 2 bases, J lost 8 bases, and 10 bases stayed unmatched. Per germline, CDR1 ENHRY and CDR2 SYGVKD. There are 17 residues in the CDR3. The CDR3: CAISEALAGGEKDEQFF. CDR3 in DNA: TGTGCCATCAGTGAGGCCCTAGCGGGAGGGGAGAAGGATGAGCAGTTCTTC.

V gene TRBV7-8 combines with J gene TRBJ2-1; D might be TRBD2 (5 bases). The CDR3 is made up of 15 amino acids. CDR1 and CDR2 (germline): SGHVS, FQNEAQ. Trimming left V 5 bases short and J 4 bases short, with 15 bases between. The CDR3 region has the DNA TGTGCCAGCAGCCTGATACTGACGGGGTACAATGAGCAGTTCTTC. Translation gives CASSLILTGYNEQFF.

The chain employs TRBV11-2 and TRBJ2-3, with unresolved D. From germline, CDR1 is SGHAT and CDR2 FQNNGV. The CDR3 spans 14 residues. The V gene lost 5 bases and the J gene lost 4 bases, with 13 bases spanning the gap. This chain's CDR3 is CASSTSGSPDTQYF. DNA for the CDR3: TGTGCCAGCAGCACCAGTGGATCGCCAGATACGCAGTATTTT.

The chain is built from TRBV28 and TRBJ1-2; 7 bases are shared with TRBD1. Germline-derived CDR1 and CDR2 are MDHEN and SYDVKM. Trimming cost V 3 bases and J 2 bases; bases outside gene matches: 0. This CDR3 spans 13 amino acids. The CDR3 protein is CASSLDRNYGYTF. CDR3 sequence (DNA): TGTGCCAGCAGTTTGGACAGGAACTATGGCTACACCTTC.

The chain joins TRBV18 to TRBJ2-5, with 8 bases matching TRBD2. Trimming at V came to 2 bases and at J to 2 bases, leaving 4 bases not matched to a gene. CDR1 is KGHSH and CDR2 is LQKENI in the germline V gene. This CDR3 spans 15 amino acids. Here the CDR3 reads CASSPGKRGQETQYF. The CDR3 coding sequence is TGTGCCAGCTCACCAGGAAAGCGGGGGCAAGAGACCCAGTACTTC.

The chain carries TRBV18 and TRBJ1-3, with TRBD1 as a possible D gene (6 bases). V gave up 3 bases and J gave up 2 bases, with 11 bases separating them. The CDR3 spans 15 residues. The germline V gene encodes CDR1 KGHSH and CDR2 LQKENI. The CDR3 loop is CASSPGPGAGNTIYF. CDR3 in DNA: TGTGCCAGCTCACCTGGGCCAGGGGCTGGAAACACCATATATTTT.

This chain joins TRBV7-9 and TRBJ2-5; a weak D match, TRBD1 (5 bases). The germline V gene encodes CDR1 SEHNR and CDR2 FQNEAQ (reference sequence). Trimming stripped 5 bases from V and 1 base from J, with 14 bases between. CDR3 size: 15 residues. The CDR3 loop reads CASSLMRTLQETQYF. The CDR3 DNA sequence: TGTGCCAGCAGCCTGATGAGGACACTCCAAGAGACCCAGTACTTC.

This clone appeared a single time. The chain employs TRBV9 and TRBJ2-5; D may be TRBD1 or TRBD2 (5 bases each). The V gene's germline CDR1 is SGDLS and CDR2 YYNGEE. Trimming left V 4 bases short and J 5 bases short, with 18 bases between. The CDR3 sequence is 15 residues long. The CDR3 reads CASSPGTGALETQYF. In DNA, the CDR3 is TGTGCCAGCAGCCCGGGGACCGGGGCTTTGGAGACCCAGTACTTC.

The chain links TRBV11-2 to TRBJ2-5; 9 positions agree with TRBD2. Losses at the gene ends were 6 bases for V and 5 bases for J; bases not matched to a gene: 16. The CDR3 spans 17 residues. Germline CDR1 reads SGHAT; CDR2 reads FQNNGV. The CDR3 loop is CASRKRAGGYRAETQYF. The CDR3, as DNA: TGTGCCAGCAGAAAAAGGGCGGGAGGGTACCGGGCGGAGACCCAGTACTTC.

The rearrangement links TRBV18 to TRBJ1-1; weak D call: TRBD1 (5 bases). This CDR3 spans 13 amino acids. V was shortened by 3 bases and J by 7 bases, with 12 bases between the two germline ends. In germline, CDR1 is KGHSH, CDR2 LQKENI. The DNA for the CDR3 is TGTGCCAGCTCACCCGGGGCGGCTAGTGAAGCTTTCTTT. Protein sequence: CASSPGAASEAFF. The full variable domain, completed using reference TRBV18 and TRBJ1-1, is NAGVMQNPRHLVRRRGQEARLRCSPMKGHSHVYWYRQLPEEGLKFMVYLQKENIIDESGMPKERFSAEFPKEGPSILRIQQVVRGDSAAYFCASSPGAASEAFFGQGTRLTVV.